The TCR beta chain under discussion was sequenced for a study of cytomegalovirus exposure and HLA in healthy donors. Findings of the study overall: Common viral pathogens seemed to be connected with several of the most significant clusters, according to a later analysis. Listed as cytomegalovirus-associated were 150 to 200 TCR beta chains.

The PCR had 60 Vbeta and 13 Jbeta primers. Sequencing used immunoSEQ multiplex PCR; TCRdb keeps in-frame clones, though not all of them. In the table there are about 270,000 clones, around 65% of which are singletons. The CDR3 is 12 residues long. The germline V and J ends were trimmed by 6 bases and 4 bases, with 9 bases remaining between them. CDR1 and CDR2 from the germline V gene are MDHEN and SYDVKM. A note on this clone: Its target is not known.

Sequenced sample: PBMCs. This TCR was recovered from a female donor in good health and CMV-seronegative. This sequence joins TRBV28 and TRBJ1-2, with a weak D call TRBD1 (5 bases). CDR3 DNA: TGTGCCAGCAGAGCAGGGTCCTATGGCTACACCTTC. Translation: CASRAGSYGYTF.